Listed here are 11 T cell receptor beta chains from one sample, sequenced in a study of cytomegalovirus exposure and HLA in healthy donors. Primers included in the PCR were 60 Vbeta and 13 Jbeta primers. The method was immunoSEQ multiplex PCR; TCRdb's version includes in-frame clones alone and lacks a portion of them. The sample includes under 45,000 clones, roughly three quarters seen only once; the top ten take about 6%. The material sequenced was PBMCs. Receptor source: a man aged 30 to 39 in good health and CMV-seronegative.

CDR3 protein: CASADSSYEQYF. The CDR3 nucleotides are TGCGCCAGCGCGGACAGCTCCTACGAGCAGTACTTC. The chain uses TRBV5-1 and TRBJ2-7, with D maybe TRBD1 (6 bases). This CDR3 has 12 amino acids. The germline CDR1 and CDR2 sequences are SGHRS and YFSETQ. Between the trimmed V and J ends, which lost 7 bases and 0 bases, there was a span of 8 bases.

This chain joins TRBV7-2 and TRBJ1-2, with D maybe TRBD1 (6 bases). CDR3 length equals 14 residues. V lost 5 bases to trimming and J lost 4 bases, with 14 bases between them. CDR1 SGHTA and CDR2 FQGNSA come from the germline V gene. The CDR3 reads CASSPSTGTYGYTF. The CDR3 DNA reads TGTGCCAGCAGCCCCTCCACAGGGACCTATGGCTACACCTTC.

The CDR3 region is CASSPGSAGAGETQYF. CDR3 nucleotides: TGTGCCAGCTCACCAGGGTCAGCGGGGGCGGGAGAGACCCAGTACTTC. The rearrangement links TRBV18 to TRBJ2-5; 8 nucleotides align to TRBD2. Trimming cost V 2 bases and J 4 bases; bases outside gene matches: 9. The CDR3 is 16 residues long. Germline V lookup: CDR1 KGHSH, CDR2 LQKENI.

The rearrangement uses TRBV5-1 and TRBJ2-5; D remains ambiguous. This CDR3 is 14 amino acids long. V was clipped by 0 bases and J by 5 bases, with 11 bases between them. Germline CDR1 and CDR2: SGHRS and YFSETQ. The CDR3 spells CASSLAPPAETQYF. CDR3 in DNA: TGCGCCAGCAGCTTGGCCCCCCCAGCGGAGACCCAGTACTTC.

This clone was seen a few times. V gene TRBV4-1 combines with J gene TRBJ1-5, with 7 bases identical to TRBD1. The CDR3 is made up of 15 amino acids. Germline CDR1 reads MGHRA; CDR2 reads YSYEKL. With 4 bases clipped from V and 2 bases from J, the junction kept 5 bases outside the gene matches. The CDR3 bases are TGCGCCAGCAGCCTAACCGGGACAGGCAATCAGCCCCAGCATTTT. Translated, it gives CASSLTGTGNQPQHF.

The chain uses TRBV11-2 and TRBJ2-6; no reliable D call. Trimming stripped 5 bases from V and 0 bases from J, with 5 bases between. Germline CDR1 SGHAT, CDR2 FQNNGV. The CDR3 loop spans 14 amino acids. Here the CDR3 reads CASSAHSGANVLTF. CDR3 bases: TGTGCCAGCAGCGCACACTCTGGGGCCAACGTCCTGACTTTC. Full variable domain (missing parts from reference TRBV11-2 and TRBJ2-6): EAGVAQSPRYKIIEKRQSVAFWCNPISGHATLYWYQQILGQGPKLLIQFQNNGVVDDSQLPKDRFSAERLKGVDSTLKIQPAKLEDSAVYLCASSAHSGANVLTFGAGSRLTVL.

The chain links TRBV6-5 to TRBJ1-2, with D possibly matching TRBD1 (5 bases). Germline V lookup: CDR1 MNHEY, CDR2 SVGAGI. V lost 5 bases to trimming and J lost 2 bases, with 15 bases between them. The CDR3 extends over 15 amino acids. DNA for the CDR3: TGTGCCAGCAGTAACATGGGACGGGAGAACTATGGCTACACCTTC. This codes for CASSNMGRENYGYTF.

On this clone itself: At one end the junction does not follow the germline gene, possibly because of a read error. The CDR3 DNA sequence: TGTGCCATCAGTAGATCAGACGCTCAGGCCCAGCATTTT. Its protein is CAISRSDAQAQHF. The genes are TRBV10-3 and TRBJ1-5; no clear D. Per the germline V gene, CDR1 is ENHRY and CDR2 is SYGVKD. The CDR3 contains 13 residues.

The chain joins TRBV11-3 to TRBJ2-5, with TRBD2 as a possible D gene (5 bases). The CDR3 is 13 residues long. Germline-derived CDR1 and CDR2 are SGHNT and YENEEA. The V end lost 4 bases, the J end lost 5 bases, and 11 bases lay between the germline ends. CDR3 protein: CASSSGSVETQYF. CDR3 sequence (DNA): TGTGCCAGCAGCTCGGGGTCCGTCGAGACCCAGTACTTC.

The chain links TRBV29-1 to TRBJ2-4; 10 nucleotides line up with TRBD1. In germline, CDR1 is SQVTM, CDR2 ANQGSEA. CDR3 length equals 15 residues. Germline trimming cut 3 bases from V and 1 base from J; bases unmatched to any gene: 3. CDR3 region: CSVDSGQGAKNIQYF. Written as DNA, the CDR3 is TGCAGCGTTGATTCGGGACAGGGGGCCAAAAACATTCAGTACTTC.

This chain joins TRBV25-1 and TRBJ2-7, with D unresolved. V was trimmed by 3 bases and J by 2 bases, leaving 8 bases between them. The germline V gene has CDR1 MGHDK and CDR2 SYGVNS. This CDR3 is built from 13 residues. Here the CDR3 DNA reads TGTGCCAGCAGTGATCTAACAGCCTACGAGCAGTACTTC. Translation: CASSDLTAYEQYF.